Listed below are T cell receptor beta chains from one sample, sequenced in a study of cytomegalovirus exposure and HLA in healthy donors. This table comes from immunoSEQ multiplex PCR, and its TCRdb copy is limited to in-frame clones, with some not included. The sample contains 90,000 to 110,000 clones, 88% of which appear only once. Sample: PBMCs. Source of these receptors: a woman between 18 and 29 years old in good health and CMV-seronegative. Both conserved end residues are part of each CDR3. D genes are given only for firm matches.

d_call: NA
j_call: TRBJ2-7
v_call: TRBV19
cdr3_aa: CASSTQDGPGWYEQYF

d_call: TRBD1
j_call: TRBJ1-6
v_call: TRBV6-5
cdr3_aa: CASSYVPGGSNSPLHF

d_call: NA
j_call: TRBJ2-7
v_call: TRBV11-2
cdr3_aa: CASSLVGEQYF

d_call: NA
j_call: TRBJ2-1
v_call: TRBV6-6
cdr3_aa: CASRFRENEQFF

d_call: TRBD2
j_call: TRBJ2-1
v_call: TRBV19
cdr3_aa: CASSNGLAGFHEQFF

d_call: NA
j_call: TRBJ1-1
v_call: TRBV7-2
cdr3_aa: CASSLGVTGGRGAFF

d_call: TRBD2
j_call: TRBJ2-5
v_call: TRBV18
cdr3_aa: CASSSGLAGPSGETQYF

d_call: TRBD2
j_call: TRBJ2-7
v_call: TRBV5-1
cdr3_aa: CASSLGSLAGVEQYF

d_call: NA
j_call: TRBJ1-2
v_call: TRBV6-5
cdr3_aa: CASSYTQGHYGYTF

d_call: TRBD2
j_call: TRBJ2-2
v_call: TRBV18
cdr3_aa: CASSPPAGVGTGELFF

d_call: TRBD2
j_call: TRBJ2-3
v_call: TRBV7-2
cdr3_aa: CASSLVGGSRTDTQYF

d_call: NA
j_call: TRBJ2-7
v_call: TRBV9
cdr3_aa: CASSVEGASYEQYF

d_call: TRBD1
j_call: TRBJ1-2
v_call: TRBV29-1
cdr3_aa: CSVQLRDRERSYTF

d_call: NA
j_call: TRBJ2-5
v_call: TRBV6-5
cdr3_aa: CASSWGGIQETQYF

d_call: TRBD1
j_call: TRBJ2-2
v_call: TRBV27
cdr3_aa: CASSVRTGFASGELFF

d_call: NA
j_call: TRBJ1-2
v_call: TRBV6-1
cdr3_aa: CASRSQGNYGYTF

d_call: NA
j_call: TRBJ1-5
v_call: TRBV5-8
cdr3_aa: CASSLVRTQPQHF

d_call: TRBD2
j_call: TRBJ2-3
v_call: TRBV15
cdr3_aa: CATSRGIVLAGGTDTQYF